This T cell receptor beta chain derives from a study of response to subunit inactivated influenza vaccine. Regarding the study as a whole: Few additional T cells are recruited per seasonal influenza vaccination, authors suggested.

This clonotype was detected many times. What it binds is not known. At one end the junction does not follow the germline gene, possibly because of a read error. The germline CDR1 and CDR2 sequences are LGHDT and YNNKEL (reference sequence). This CDR3 contains 12 residues. TCRdb processed the RT-PCR reads anew with MiXCR; each CDR3 protein has one entry. This table has a few hundred thousand distinct CDR3 sequences, about a tenth appearing once. The TCR originated in a man aged 50-60 years who received an inactivated influenza vaccine. The V and J genes are TRBV3-1 and TRBJ1-2; D gene uncertain. The specimen was PBMCs from blood, collected roughly 46 days after vaccination. CDR3 amino acids: CASSQAGYGYTF. The CDR3 coding sequence is TGCGCCAGCAGCCAAGCGGGTTATGGCTACACCTTC. The full variable domain, with the rest looked up from reference TRBV3-1 and TRBJ1-2, is DTAVSQTPKYLVTQMGNDKSIKCEQNLGHDTMYWYKQDSKKFLKIMFSYNNKELIINETVPNRFSPKSPDKAHLNLHINSLELGDSAVYFCASSQAGYGYTFGSGTRLTVV.